What follows are 9 T cell receptor beta chains derived from one specimen sequenced in a study of cytomegalovirus exposure and HLA in healthy donors. In the PCR, 60 Vbeta and 13 Jbeta primers were used. The assay was immunoSEQ multiplex PCR, and TCRdb's table has in-frame clones only and misses some. The repertoire includes about 120,000 clones, about 80% of them detected once, and roughly 4.5% sits in the top ten. Sequencing was done on a sample of PBMCs. The receptors derive from a man between 50 and 59 years old in good health and CMV-seropositive.

The chain uses TRBV5-1 and TRBJ2-7, with D possibly TRBD1 on 6 matching bases. CDR3 length: 15 residues. Between the trimmed V and J ends, which lost 2 bases and 2 bases, there was a span of 14 bases. CDR1 and CDR2 (germline): SGHRS, YFSETQ. CDR3 in amino acids: CASSFQGTSTYEQYF. The CDR3 region has the DNA TGCGCCAGCAGCTTTCAGGGGACATCCACCTACGAGCAGTACTTC.

The gene calls are TRBV18 and TRBJ1-3; D is undetermined. The CDR3 spans 15 residues. Germline V gives CDR1 KGHSH, CDR2 LQKENI. V was shortened by 3 bases and J by 4 bases, with 13 bases between the two germline ends. CDR3 region: CASSPSVPAGNTIYF. In nucleotides, the CDR3 is TGTGCCAGCTCACCGTCCGTGCCTGCGGGAAACACCATATATTTT.

The sample holds a few counts of this clone. V and J are TRBV7-6 and TRBJ2-6; possible D gene TRBD2, 5 bases. The V end lost 5 bases, the J end lost 3 bases, and 14 bases lay between the germline ends. From germline, CDR1 is SGHVS and CDR2 FNYEAQ. The CDR3 spans 16 residues. For the CDR3, the DNA is TGTGCCAGCAGCCTGAGAACGGGAAATGGGGCCAACGTCCTGACTTTC. Translation gives CASSLRTGNGANVLTF.

The CDR3 reads CASSLTGSVGNEQFF. In DNA, the CDR3 is TGTGCCAGCAGCTTGACAGGGTCGGTTGGCAATGAGCAGTTCTTC. The chain uses TRBV5-4 and TRBJ2-1; maybe TRBD1 (6 bases). Trimming left V 1 base short and J 6 bases short, with 14 bases between. The CDR3 consists of 15 residues. In germline, CDR1 is SGHNT, CDR2 YYREEE (reference sequence).

This clone was seen more than once but under ten times. The J gene is TRBJ1-1, the V gene TRBV5-1; 7 nucleotides align to TRBD1. Germline assignment: CDR1 SGHRS and CDR2 YFSETQ. CDR3 length: 14 residues. V lost 3 bases to trimming and J lost 2 bases; unmatched junction nucleotides: 4. CDR3 amino acids: CASSSRTGNTEAFF. Here the CDR3 DNA reads TGCGCCAGCAGCTCAAGGACAGGTAACACTGAAGCTTTCTTT.

The rearrangement uses TRBV19 and TRBJ2-7, with D possibly being TRBD1 (7 bases). The germline gives CDR1 LNHDA, CDR2 SQIVND (reference sequence). Trimming pared 4 bases from V and 5 bases from J, leaving 18 bases between. The CDR3 sequence is 15 residues long. The CDR3 sequence: CASSNDREVINEQYF. The DNA for the CDR3 is TGTGCCAGTAGTAATGACAGGGAGGTTATTAACGAGCAGTACTTC.

The rearrangement joins TRBV5-1 to TRBJ1-1; D may be TRBD1 (5 bases). Between the trimmed V and J ends, which lost 1 base and 3 bases, there was a span of 13 bases. This CDR3 spans 15 amino acids. Germline loops: CDR1 SGHRS, CDR2 YFSETQ. As DNA, the CDR3 is TGCGCCAGCAGCTTGTCTGGCAGGGAGGACACTGAAGCTTTCTTT. Translating gives CASSLSGREDTEAFF.

V and J are TRBV2 and TRBJ1-6, with 7 nucleotides matching TRBD1. V lost 6 bases, J lost 7 bases, and 9 bases stayed unmatched. Germline V gene sequence: CDR1 SNHLY, CDR2 FYNNEI. The length of the CDR3 is 15 residues. The CDR3 sequence is CASSVQGQQNSPLHF. The CDR3 DNA follows: TGTGCCAGCAGCGTTCAGGGACAGCAGAATTCACCCCTCCACTTT. The complete variable domain, with remaining parts taken from reference TRBV2 and TRBJ1-6, reads EPEVTQTPSHQVTQMGQEVILRCVPISNHLYFYWYRQILGQKVEFLVSFYNNEISEKSEIFDDQFSVERPDGSNFTLKIRSTKLEDSAMYFCASSVQGQQNSPLHFGNGTRLTVT.

The CDR3 reads CASSLRRDIIYEQYF. The CDR3 bases are TGTGCCAGCAGCTTACGCCGGGACATAATTTACGAGCAGTACTTC. V and J are TRBV5-8 and TRBJ2-7; possibly TRBD1 for D (6 bases). Germline CDR1 is SGHTS and CDR2 is YDEGEE. CDR3 length: 15 residues. The V end was cut by 2 bases, the J end by 4 bases, with 16 bases between. Based on the CDR3 plus reference TRBV5-8 and TRBJ2-7, the full variable domain is EAGVTQSPTHLIKTRGQQATLRCSPISGHTSVYWYQQALGLGLQFLLWYDEGEERNRGNFPPRFSGRQFPNYSSELNVNALELEDSALYLCASSLRRDIIYEQYFGPGTRLTVT.